The T cell receptor beta chain under discussion was sequenced for a study of shared clonotypes between healthy human individuals. Study summary: Three plates were used per donor for CD4 naive, three for CD4 memory, two for CD8 naive and one for CD8 memory.

On this clone itself: The antigen is undetermined.

Participating donors were healthy, HIV-negative adults free of recent acute infections or vaccinations. Notes on the study in general: Generation of non-shared clonotypes was less probable than generation of clonotypes shared by all four donors.

Unmatched junction bases numbered 11, after V lost 5 bases and J lost 7 bases. CDR1 and CDR2 from the germline V gene are SGHTA and FQGTGA. CDR3 length equals 16 residues. The authors' processing: Because ImmunoSEQ provided only junction sequences with no quality scores, the filtering differed. Repertoires were generated with immunoSEQ multiplex PCR, while TCRdb's copy carries only in-frame clones and drops some. Clonal size and the V and J genes are those of that table, whereas D and trimming came from the DNA. Seen here are about 2.4 million clones, 93% observed once, and the top ten hold approximately 0.37%.

This receptor was identified in a man younger than 35 in good health. Some clones in this sample may be carry-over from other donors' samples. The sample comprised naive CD4+ T cells from PBMCs. The subset was: CD45RA+ positively selected. This chain links TRBV7-3 with TRBJ2-1, with 10 bases matching TRBD2. CDR3 in DNA: TGTGCCAGCAGCCCCTCAGCGGGAGGGCCGAAGAATGAGCAGTTCTTC. Its translation is CASSPSAGGPKNEQFF.